These 16 T cell receptor beta chains originate from one sample sequenced in a study of blood T cell repertoires in COVID-19. Using immunoSEQ multiplex PCR, the repertoire was profiled, and TCRdb retains in-frame clones only, with some absent. The sample yields 210,000 or so clones, approximately 84% seen once. The specimen was peripheral blood. Receptors originate from a woman aged 70-85 years with active or convalescent COVID-19.

The chain uses TRBV7-3 and TRBJ2-2; D is undetermined. V lost 5 bases and J 6 bases, leaving 16 bases between the germline ends. Germline assignment: CDR1 SGHTA and CDR2 FQGTGA. The CDR3 spans 15 residues. The CDR3, as DNA: TGTGCCAGCAGCCCTGAGGCTTTAGTGGCCGGGGAGCTGTTTTTT. Residues: CASSPEALVAGELFF.

The CDR3 protein is CASTLLSETQYF. The CDR3 coding sequence is TGTGCCAGCACCCTCCTGAGTGAGACCCAGTACTTC. This chain links TRBV2 with TRBJ2-5; no definite D call. The CDR3 has 12 residues. The germline V gene has CDR1 SNHLY and CDR2 FYNNEI. V lost 7 bases to trimming and J lost 5 bases, with 11 bases between them.

The chain carries TRBV19 and TRBJ1-5, with D tentatively TRBD1 (6 bases). V was cut by 2 bases and J by 3 bases, with 8 bases left in between. Germline loops: CDR1 LNHDA, CDR2 SQIVND (reference sequence). This CDR3 is built from 14 residues. The CDR3 is CASSIRDTNQPQHF. The CDR3 coding sequence is TGTGCCAGTAGTATACGGGACACCAATCAGCCCCAGCATTTT.

The gene calls are TRBV24-1 and TRBJ2-5, with D possibly TRBD1 on 6 matching bases. The CDR3 contains 14 residues. Germline CDR1 reads KGHDR; CDR2 reads SFDVKD. Trimming pared 3 bases from V and 10 bases from J, leaving 17 bases between. CDR3 nucleotides: TGTGCCACCAGTGATCCTCGCCGACAGGTCGGCCAGTACTTC. It encodes CATSDPRRQVGQYF.

This rearrangement joins TRBV15 to TRBJ2-3; TRBD1 might be the D (5 bases). Germline V CDR1 and CDR2: LNHNV, YYDKDF (reference sequence). CDR3 length: 16 residues. Trimming removed 1 base at V and 2 bases at J, with 13 bases between. The CDR3 bases are TGTGCCACCAGCAGAGCGCAGGGCAGAAACACAGATACGCAGTATTTT. This sequence encodes CATSRAQGRNTDTQYF.

This rearrangement joins TRBV9 to TRBJ2-1; 8 positions match TRBD1. Germline CDR1 reads SGDLS; CDR2 reads YYNGEE. This CDR3 is 15 amino acids long. With V trimmed by 0 bases and J by 7 bases, 6 bases remained unmatched. The CDR3 spells CASSVAPGGRNEQFF. CDR3 coding DNA: TGTGCCAGCAGCGTAGCCCCAGGGGGCAGGAATGAGCAGTTCTTC.

The chain links TRBV4-1 to TRBJ2-5; the match to TRBD1 covers 9 bases. J gave up 1 base and V 1 base, and 4 bases lay outside the gene matches. The CDR3 has 16 amino acids. Germline CDR1 reads MGHRA; CDR2 reads YSYEKL. The CDR3 nucleotides are TGCGCCAGCAGCCAAGTGGACAGGGGCCCCCAAGAGACCCAGTACTTC. Amino acid sequence: CASSQVDRGPQETQYF.

The gene calls are TRBV28 and TRBJ1-5; 9 bases map to TRBD1. In germline, CDR1 is MDHEN, CDR2 SYDVKM. Trimming cost V 5 bases and J 7 bases; bases outside gene matches: 9. The CDR3 spans 15 residues. The CDR3 spells CASSHWGQGGQPQHF. The DNA for the CDR3 is TGTGCCAGCAGTCATTGGGGACAGGGTGGACAGCCCCAGCATTTT.

Note on this clone: The junction does not match germline at one end; this may be a read error. The V gene is TRBV7-7, the J gene TRBJ2-2; TRBD1 agrees at 9 bases. The CDR3 runs to 15 residues. CDR1 is SSHAT, CDR2 FNYEAQ, per germline (reference sequence). CDR3 residues: CASSSTGGPTGELFF. In DNA form, the CDR3 reads TGTGCTAGCAGCTCTACAGGGGGCCCTACCGGGGAGCTGTTTTTT.

The chain recombines TRBV5-5 with TRBJ2-2; 10 nucleotides match TRBD2. V was pared by 5 bases and J by 2 bases, with 6 bases of the junction left unmatched. Germline V CDR1 and CDR2: SGHKS, YYEKEE (reference sequence). The CDR3 runs 16 residues. CDR3 in DNA: TGTGCCAGCAGACCAACTAGCGGGGTAAACACCGGGGAGCTGTTTTTT. Translating it yields CASRPTSGVNTGELFF.

The chain employs TRBV2 and TRBJ2-7; no clear D gene. This CDR3 region has 12 residues. With 8 bases removed from V and 1 base from J, the gap between germline ends came to 9 bases. Looked up from germline, CDR1 is SNHLY and CDR2 is FYNNEI. The CDR3 DNA is TGTGCCAGCCGGAGACGGTCCTACGAGCAGTACTTC. Amino acids: CASRRRSYEQYF. The full variable domain, with the rest looked up from reference TRBV2 and TRBJ2-7, is EPEVTQTPSHQVTQMGQEVILRCVPISNHLYFYWYRQILGQKVEFLVSFYNNEISEKSEIFDDQFSVERPDGSNFTLKIRSTKLEDSAMYFCASRRRSYEQYFGPGTRLTVT.

The chain combines TRBV28 with TRBJ2-1; D is possibly TRBD2 (5 bases). Germline CDR1 MDHEN, CDR2 SYDVKM. This CDR3 contains 13 residues. The germline V and J ends were trimmed by 2 bases and 6 bases, with 8 bases remaining between them. CDR3 loop: CASSLASLNEQFF. In DNA form, the CDR3 reads TGTGCCAGCAGTTTAGCTAGCCTCAATGAGCAGTTCTTC.

The V gene is TRBV18, the J gene TRBJ2-1, with a weak D call TRBD1 (6 bases). The CDR3 totals 16 residues. Trimming cost V 2 bases and J 0 bases, with 11 bases left between them. CDR1 is KGHSH and CDR2 is LQKENI in the germline V gene. The CDR3 nucleotides are TGTGCCAGCTCACCATTTCAGGGGAGCTCCTACAATGAGCAGTTCTTC. This encodes CASSPFQGSSYNEQFF.

The chain joins TRBV3-1 (or the pseudogene TRBV3-2) to TRBJ2-1, with TRBD2 identical over 7 bases. Unmatched junction bases numbered 3, after V lost 3 bases and J lost 1 base. The CDR3 loop spans 15 amino acids. Germline V gene data show CDR1 as LGHDT and CDR2 as YNNKEL (reference sequence). CDR3: CASSHSGPSYNEQFF. The CDR3 bases are TGTGCCAGCAGCCATAGCGGGCCTTCCTACAATGAGCAGTTCTTC.

The chain joins TRBV21-1 to TRBJ2-1; the table's D gene call, TRBD2, was not cross checked with the DNA. TRBV21-1 is described as a pseudogene. CDR3 length: 16 residues. The CDR3 here is CASSLAPGLAGVEQFF. The CDR3 bases are TGTGCCAGCAGCTTAGCCCCGGGACTAGCGGGAGTTGAGCAGTTCTTC.

This chain joins TRBV6-5 and TRBJ2-2; TRBD2 might be the D (6 bases). V was cut by 7 bases and J by 6 bases, with 18 bases left in between. The length of the CDR3 is 15 residues. In germline, CDR1 is MNHEY, CDR2 SVGAGI. CDR3 nucleotides: TGTGCCAGCACCCGGGACTCCGGGGCATCCGGGGAGCTGTTTTTT. Amino acid sequence: CASTRDSGASGELFF.